This TCR beta chain was sequenced for a study of control samples from healthy donors and cancer patients. Generated by immunoSEQ multiplex PCR, the TCRdb table keeps only in-frame clones and is missing some. The table lists 89,000 or so clones, 80% to 90% of them singletons. CDR3 size: 13 residues. The germline CDR1 and CDR2 sequences are SGHVS and FQNEAQ. The V end was cut by 1 base, the J end by 5 bases, with 8 bases between. V gene TRBV7-8 combines with J gene TRBJ1-1, with D tentatively TRBD1 (5 bases). The source material was blood. The sequence was obtained from a man in his fifties or sixties in good health. CDR3 protein: CASSLVQDTEAFF. The CDR3 nucleotides are TGTGCCAGCAGCTTAGTACAGGATACTGAAGCTTTCTTT. Together with reference TRBV7-8 and TRBJ1-1, the CDR3 gives the full variable domain: GAGVSQSPRYKVAKRGQDVALRCDPISGHVSLFWYQQALGQGPEFLTYFQNEAQLDKSGLPSDRFFAERPEGSVSTLKIQRTQQEDSAVYLCASSLVQDTEAFFGQGTRLTVV.